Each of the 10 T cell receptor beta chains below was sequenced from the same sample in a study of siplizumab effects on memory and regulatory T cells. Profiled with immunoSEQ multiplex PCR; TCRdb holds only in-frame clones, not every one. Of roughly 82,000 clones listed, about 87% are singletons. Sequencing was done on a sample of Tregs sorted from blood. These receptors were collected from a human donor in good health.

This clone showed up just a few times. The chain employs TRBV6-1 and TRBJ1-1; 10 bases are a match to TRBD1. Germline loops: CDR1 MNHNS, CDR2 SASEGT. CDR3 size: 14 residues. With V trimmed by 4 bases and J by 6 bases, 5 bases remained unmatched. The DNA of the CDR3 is TGTGCCAGCAGTGGCGCGGGGACAGGGGCTGAAGCTTTCTTT. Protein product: CASSGAGTGAEAFF.

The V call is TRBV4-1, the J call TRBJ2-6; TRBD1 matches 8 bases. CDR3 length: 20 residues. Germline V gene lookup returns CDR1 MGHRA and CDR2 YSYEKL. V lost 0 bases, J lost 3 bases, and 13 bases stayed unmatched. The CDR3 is CASSQETRGQGAHGANVLTF. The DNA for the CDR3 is TGCGCCAGCAGCCAAGAGACCCGAGGGCAGGGGGCGCATGGGGCCAACGTCCTGACTTTC.

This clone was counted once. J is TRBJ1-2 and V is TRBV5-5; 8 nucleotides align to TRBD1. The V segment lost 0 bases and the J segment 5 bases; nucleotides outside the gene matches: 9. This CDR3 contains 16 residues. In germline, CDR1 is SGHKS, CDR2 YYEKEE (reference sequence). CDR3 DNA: TGTGCCAGCAGCTTGGCTAGCGACAGGGGAGGATATGGCTACACCTTC. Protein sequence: CASSLASDRGGYGYTF. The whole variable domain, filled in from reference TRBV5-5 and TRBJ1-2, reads DAGVTQSPTHLIKTRGQQVTLRCSPISGHKSVSWYQQVLGQGPQFIFQYYEKEERGRGNFPDRFSARQFPNYSSELNVNALLLGDSALYLCASSLASDRGGYGYTFGSGTRLTVV.

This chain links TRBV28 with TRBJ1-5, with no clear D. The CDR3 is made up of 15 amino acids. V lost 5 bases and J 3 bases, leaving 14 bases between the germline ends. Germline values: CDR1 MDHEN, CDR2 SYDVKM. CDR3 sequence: CASSPHSGDNQPQHF. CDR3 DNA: TGTGCCAGCAGTCCACACTCCGGGGACAATCAGCCCCAGCATTTT.

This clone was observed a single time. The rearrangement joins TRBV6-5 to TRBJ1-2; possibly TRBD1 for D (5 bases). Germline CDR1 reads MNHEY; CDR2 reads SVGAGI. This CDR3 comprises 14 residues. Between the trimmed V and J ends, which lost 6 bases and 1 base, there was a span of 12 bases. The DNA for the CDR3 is TGTGCCAGCAGGACCCTAGACAGTAACTATGGCTACACCTTC. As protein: CASRTLDSNYGYTF.

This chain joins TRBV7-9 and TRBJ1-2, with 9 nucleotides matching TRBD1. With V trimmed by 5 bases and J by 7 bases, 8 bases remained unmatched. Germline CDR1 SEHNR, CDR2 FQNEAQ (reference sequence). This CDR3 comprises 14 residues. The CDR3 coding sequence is TGTGCCAGCAGCCCTACACAGGGGGCGCGTGGCTACACCTTC. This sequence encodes CASSPTQGARGYTF. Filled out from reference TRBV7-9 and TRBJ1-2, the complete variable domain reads DTGVSQNPRHKITKRGQNVTFRCDPISEHNRLYWYRQTLGQGPEFLTYFQNEAQLEKSRLLSDRFSAERPKGSFSTLEIQRTEQGDSAMYLCASSPTQGARGYTFGSGTRLTVV.

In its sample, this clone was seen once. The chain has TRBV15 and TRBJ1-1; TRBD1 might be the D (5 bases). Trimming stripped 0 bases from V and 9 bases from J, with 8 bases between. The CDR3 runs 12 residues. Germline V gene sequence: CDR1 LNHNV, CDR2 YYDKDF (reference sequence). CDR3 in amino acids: CATSRDSGKAFF. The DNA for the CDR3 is TGTGCCACCAGCAGAGATTCAGGGAAAGCTTTCTTT.

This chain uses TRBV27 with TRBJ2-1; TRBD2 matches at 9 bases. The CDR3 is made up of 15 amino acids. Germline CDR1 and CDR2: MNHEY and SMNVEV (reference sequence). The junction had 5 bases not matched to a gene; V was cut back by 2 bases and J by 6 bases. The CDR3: CASSLGLAGINEQFF. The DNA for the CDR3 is TGTGCCAGCAGTTTAGGGCTAGCGGGGATCAATGAGCAGTTCTTC.

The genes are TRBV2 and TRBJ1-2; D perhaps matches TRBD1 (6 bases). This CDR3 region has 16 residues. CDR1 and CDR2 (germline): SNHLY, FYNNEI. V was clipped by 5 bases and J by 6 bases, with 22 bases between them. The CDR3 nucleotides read TGTGCCAGCAGTAAAGAACAGGGCCCCCGGATGGATGGCTACACCTTC. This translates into CASSKEQGPRMDGYTF.

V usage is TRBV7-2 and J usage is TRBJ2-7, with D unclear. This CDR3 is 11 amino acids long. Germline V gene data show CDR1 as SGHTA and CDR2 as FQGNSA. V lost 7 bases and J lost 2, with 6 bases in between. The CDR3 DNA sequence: TGTGCCAGCACGACGGCCTACGAGCAGTACTTC. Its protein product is CASTTAYEQYF.